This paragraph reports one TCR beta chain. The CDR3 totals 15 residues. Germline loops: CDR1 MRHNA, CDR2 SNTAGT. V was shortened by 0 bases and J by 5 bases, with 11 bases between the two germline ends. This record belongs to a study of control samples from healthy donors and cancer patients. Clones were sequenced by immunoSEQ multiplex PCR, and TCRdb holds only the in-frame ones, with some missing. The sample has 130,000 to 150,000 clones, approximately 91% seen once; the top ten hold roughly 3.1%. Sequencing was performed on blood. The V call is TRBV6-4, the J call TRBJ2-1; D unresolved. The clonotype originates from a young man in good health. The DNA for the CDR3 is TGTGCCAGCAGTGACTCAGGGCTTCCCCACAATGAGCAGTTCTTC. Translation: CASSDSGLPHNEQFF.